This is a list of T cell receptor beta chains from one sample in a study of cytomegalovirus exposure and HLA in healthy donors. Data came from immunoSEQ multiplex PCR; TCRdb stores just in-frame clones and leaves some out. The sample records about 130,000 clones, about 80% being singletons. Sample: PBMCs. These receptors all come from a girl aged 2 to 10 in good health and CMV-seronegative. The CDR3 runs from the conserved cysteine through the conserved F or W. Clone size is stated in some rows and not others, as once, few, many or a class when expanded.

V gene	J gene	clone size	CDR3 protein
TRBV7-3	TRBJ2-1	.	CASSTSPYNEQFF
TRBV7-9	TRBJ1-1	.	CASSLARAGSEAFF
TRBV4-1	TRBJ2-7	.	CASSQEGTGTYEQYF
TRBV6-1	TRBJ2-2	.	CASSGQGLANTGELFF
TRBV4-1	TRBJ2-2	.	CASSQGQNTGELFF
TRBV7-9	TRBJ1-1	.	CASSLSGGLSGEAFF
TRBV30	TRBJ1-4	once	CAWSTFGTANEKLFF
TRBV9	TRBJ2-1	.	CASISSGATFNEQFF
TRBV5-6	TRBJ1-5	.	CASSFNSWNGSGQPQHF
TRBV15	TRBJ2-3	.	CATSREGRGRRDTQYF
TRBV6-5	TRBJ1-1	.	CASSYYKNTEAFF
TRBV5-1	TRBJ1-4	.	CASSLVVRGASNEKLFF
TRBV18	TRBJ2-7	.	CASSQSQGAYEQYF
TRBV5-1	TRBJ2-7	.	CASSTVLAGGSYEQYF
TRBV7-3	TRBJ2-1	.	CASSIGLAGVYSEQFF
TRBV9	TRBJ2-3	.	CASSASTDTQYF
TRBV29-1	TRBJ1-1	.	CSVGLNTEAFF
TRBV5-8	TRBJ2-2	.	CASSLGRKQTIYTGELFF
TRBV10-3	TRBJ2-1	.	CAISDSPGLAVYEQFF
TRBV28	TRBJ2-7	.	CASRKIRAGGGLYEQYF